What follows is one T cell receptor beta chain and its context. V shed 3 bases and J 5 bases; nucleotides not matched to a gene: 6. The germline V gene encodes CDR1 SGHTA and CDR2 FQGNSA. The CDR3 totals 15 residues. The entry originates in a study of blood T cell repertoires in COVID-19. Per the authors' pipeline: The authors estimated nucleated cell counts from reference gene primer amplification. Generated by immunoSEQ multiplex PCR, the TCRdb table keeps only in-frame clones and is missing some. From that table come the V and J calls and clone size; the DNA was used to work out D and trimming. The data hold about 150,000 clones, with about nine tenths observed a single time. Adults between about 18 and 95 years of age took part from under 25 US areas.

The TCR sequence derives from a man aged 50-60 years who had recovered from COVID-19. This chain links TRBV7-2 with TRBJ2-5, with TRBD2 matching over 10 bases. Sequenced sample: PBMCs or T cells enriched from blood (not recorded which). The CDR3 bases are TGTGCCAGCAGCTTGCAGCGGGGGGGCGGGGAGACCCAGTACTTC. Amino acids: CASSLQRGGGETQYF.